A selection of T cell receptor beta chains follows, all from one sample in a study of OX40 agonist ivuxolimab in advanced cancers. Data came from immunoSEQ multiplex PCR; TCRdb stores just in-frame clones and leaves some out. Among roughly 77,000 clones listed, 92% were seen once. The sample consisted of CD4+ or CD8+ T cells sorted from blood, taken in a trial of the OX40 agonist ivuxolimab. The receptors here all came from an adult with an advanced solid tumor such as melanoma, head and neck, liver or kidney cancer. The CDR3 runs from the conserved cysteine through the conserved F or W.

TRBV7-2	TRBJ2-5	CASSAGGRDGETQYF
TRBV7-9	TRBJ2-1	CASSFRDREYNEQFF
TRBV2	TRBJ1-4	CASNPTGEKLFF
TRBV6-5	TRBJ1-3	CASSPDGTSGNTIYF
TRBV19	TRBJ2-2	CASTLGTGELFF
TRBV7-2	TRBJ2-1	CASSTGLAGSGEQFF
TRBV4-2	TRBJ1-2	CASSQQGYGYTF
TRBV11-3	TRBJ2-7	CASSPRTSGGLVQYF
TRBV11-3	TRBJ2-1	CASSLSLTRYEQFF
TRBV5-1	TRBJ1-1	CASSLATRKDTEAFF
TRBV7-3	TRBJ2-1	CASSNAQAGVIAENEQFF
TRBV28	TRBJ1-1	CASSSSQGLATEAFF
TRBV7-9	TRBJ2-7	CASSLLSGSSYEQYF
TRBV5-1	TRBJ1-4	CASSKERASSKEKLFF
TRBV19	TRBJ1-2	CASSTSGEYGYTF